The present T cell receptor (beta chain) was sequenced within a study of cytomegalovirus exposure and HLA in healthy donors. General study findings and limits: It was reported in a later analysis that an Asian-associated ancestry cluster showed fewer N-insertions than the roughly 660-donor mean.

With respect to this clone: Its antigen remains unknown.

There are 14 residues in the CDR3. Germline V CDR1 and CDR2: MNHEY, SVGAGI. The V end lost 6 bases, the J end lost 9 bases, and 18 bases lay between the germline ends. The PCR ran on 60 Vbeta and 13 Jbeta primers. Data came from immunoSEQ multiplex PCR; TCRdb stores just in-frame clones and leaves some out. The sample shows about 150,000 clones, more than 70% of them seen only once. This rearrangement joins TRBV6-5 to TRBJ2-1, with D possibly being TRBD2 (6 bases). This clonotype originated in a man younger than 30 in good health and CMV-seropositive. The sample was PBMCs. The DNA of the CDR3 is TGTGCCAGCAGGGGGGGTAGTTACTCGGGTGAGCAGTTCTTC. This sequence encodes CASRGGSYSGEQFF.